This T cell receptor beta chain stems from a study of vaccination and CD4 T cells after COVID-19. Study context: Controls had a CEFX pool, an HIV-1 Nef pool, or no peptide added. Whole-study findings and limits: With convalescent patients, a median roughly 83% of reactive clones emerged solely after vaccination. Convalescent patients had 304 of 307 vaccine-specific clones showing spike mono-reactivity.

The Oncomine TCR Beta short-read assay was applied to DNA of cultured CD4+ T cells. Each CDR3 protein gets one entry after TCRdb re-called the PCR reads with MiXCR. The sample includes a few thousand distinct CDR3 sequences, 39% seen only once; the top ten take about 46%. Trimming cost V 4 bases and J 1 base, with 10 bases left between them. Germline-derived CDR1 and CDR2 are GTSNPN and SVGIG (reference sequence). The CDR3 length is 13 residues. As to treatment: approximately nine-day PBMC culture with coronavirus spike peptide pools or control peptides (ViraFEST assay). Unexposed donor CD4+ T cells predated the COVID-19 pandemic, collected 2011-2018. Roughly 2 million PBMCs were grown per well alongside about 10 IU/ml IL-2 and roughly 10 ug/ml peptide pools. With regard to this clonotype: The antigen is unknown.

The chain couples TRBV30 to TRBJ1-1; a possible D gene is TRBD1 (6 bases). The sequencing input was CD4+ T cells from blood, cultured in vitro. This TCR was sampled from a human donor in good health. The CDR3 protein is CAWTSGANTEAFF. The CDR3 DNA sequence: TGTGCCTGGACCTCAGGGGCGAACACTGAAGCTTTCTTT.